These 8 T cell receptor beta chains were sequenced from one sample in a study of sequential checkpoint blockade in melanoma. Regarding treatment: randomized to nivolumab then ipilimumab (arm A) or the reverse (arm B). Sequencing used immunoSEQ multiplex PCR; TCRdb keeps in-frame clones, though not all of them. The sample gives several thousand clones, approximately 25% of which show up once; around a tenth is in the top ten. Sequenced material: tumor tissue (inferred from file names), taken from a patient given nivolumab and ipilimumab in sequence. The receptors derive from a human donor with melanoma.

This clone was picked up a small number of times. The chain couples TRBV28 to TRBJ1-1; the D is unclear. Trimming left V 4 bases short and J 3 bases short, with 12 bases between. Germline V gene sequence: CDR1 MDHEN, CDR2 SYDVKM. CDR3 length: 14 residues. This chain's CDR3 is CASSSGALDTEAFF. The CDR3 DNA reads TGTGCCAGCAGTTCCGGAGCCCTGGACACTGAAGCTTTCTTT.

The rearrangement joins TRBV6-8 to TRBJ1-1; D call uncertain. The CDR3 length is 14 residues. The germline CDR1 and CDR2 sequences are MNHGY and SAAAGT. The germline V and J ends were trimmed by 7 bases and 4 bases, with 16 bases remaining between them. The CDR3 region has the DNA TGTGCCAGCACCAAGGAGGGCCGCGGCACTGAAGCTTTCTTT. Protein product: CASTKEGRGTEAFF.

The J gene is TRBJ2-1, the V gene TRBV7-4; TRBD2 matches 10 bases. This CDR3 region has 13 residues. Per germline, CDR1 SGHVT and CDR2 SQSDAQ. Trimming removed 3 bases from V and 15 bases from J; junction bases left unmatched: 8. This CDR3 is CASSFPPSGGWFF. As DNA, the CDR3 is TGTGCCAGCAGCTTCCCTCCTAGCGGGGGCTGGTTCTTC.

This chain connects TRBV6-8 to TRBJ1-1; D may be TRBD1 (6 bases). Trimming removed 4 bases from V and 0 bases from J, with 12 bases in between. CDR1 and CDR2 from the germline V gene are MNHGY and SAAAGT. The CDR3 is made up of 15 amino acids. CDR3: CASSSLTGMNTEAFF. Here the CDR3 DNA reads TGTGCCAGCAGTTCCTTAACAGGGATGAACACTGAAGCTTTCTTT.

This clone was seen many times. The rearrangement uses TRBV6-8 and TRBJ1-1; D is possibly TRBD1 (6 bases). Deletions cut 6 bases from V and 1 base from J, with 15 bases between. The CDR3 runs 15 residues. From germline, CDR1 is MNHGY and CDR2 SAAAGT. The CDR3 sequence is CASSTRGSGNTEAFF. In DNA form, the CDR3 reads TGTGCCAGCAGCACCAGGGGTTCGGGGAACACTGAAGCTTTCTTT.

CDR3 in DNA: TGCGCCAGCAGCTTGGGACAGGGTACGAATCAGCCCCAGCATTTT. Translated, it gives CASSLGQGTNQPQHF. The chain uses TRBV5-1 and TRBJ1-5; 7 nucleotides match TRBD1. Looked up from germline, CDR1 is SGHRS and CDR2 is YFSETQ. The CDR3 runs to 15 residues. With V trimmed by 0 bases and J by 4 bases, 4 bases remained unmatched.

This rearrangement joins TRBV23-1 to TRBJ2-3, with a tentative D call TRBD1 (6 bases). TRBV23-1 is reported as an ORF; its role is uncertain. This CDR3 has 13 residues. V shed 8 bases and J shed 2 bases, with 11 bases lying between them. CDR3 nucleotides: TGCGCCAGCCAGGGGAAGGACACAGATACGCAGTATTTT. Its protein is CASQGKDTDTQYF.

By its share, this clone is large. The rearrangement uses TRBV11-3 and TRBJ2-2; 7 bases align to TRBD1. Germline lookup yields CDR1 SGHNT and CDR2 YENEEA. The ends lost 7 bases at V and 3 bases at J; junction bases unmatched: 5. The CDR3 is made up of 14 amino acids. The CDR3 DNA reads TGTGCCAGCACACGGGACAGCTACACCGGGGAGCTGTTTTTT. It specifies CASTRDSYTGELFF.